This TCR beta chain was recovered during a study of T cells after yellow fever vaccination. The CDR3 is 17 amino acids. The ends were cut back, 4 bases at V and 2 bases at J, with 18 bases in the middle. Germline V CDR1 and CDR2: KGHDR, SFDVKD. The TCR cDNA carried a universal primer site and UMIs from 5'RACE template switching. TCRdb reanalysed the 5' RACE reads using MiXCR and keeps one entry per CDR3 protein. In the table there are around 310,000 distinct CDR3 sequences, roughly 9.4% of which are singletons. The clonotype originates from a man between 18 and 35 years old who received the YFV17D yellow fever vaccine. This rearrangement joins TRBV24-1 to TRBJ2-3, with D possibly TRBD2 on 6 matching bases. The sample consisted of PBMCs, taken on the day of the first yellow fever vaccination. The CDR3 DNA is TGTGCCACCAGTGACTCCGGGACTCTGGGGTCCACAGATACGCAGTATTTT. Amino acids: CATSDSGTLGSTDTQYF.